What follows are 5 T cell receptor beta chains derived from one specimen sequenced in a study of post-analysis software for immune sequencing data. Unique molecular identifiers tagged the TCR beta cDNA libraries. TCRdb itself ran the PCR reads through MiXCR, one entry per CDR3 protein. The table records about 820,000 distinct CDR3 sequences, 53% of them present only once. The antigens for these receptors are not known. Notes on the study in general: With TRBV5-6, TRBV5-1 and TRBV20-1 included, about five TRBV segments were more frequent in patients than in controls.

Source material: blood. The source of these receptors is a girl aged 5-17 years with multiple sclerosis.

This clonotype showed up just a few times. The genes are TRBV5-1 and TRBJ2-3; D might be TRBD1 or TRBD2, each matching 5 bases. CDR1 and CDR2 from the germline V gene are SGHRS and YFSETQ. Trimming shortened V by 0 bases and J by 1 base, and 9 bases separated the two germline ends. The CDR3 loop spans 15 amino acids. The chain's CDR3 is CASSLAGTRTDTQYF. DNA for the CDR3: TGCGCCAGCAGCTTGGCGGGGACCCGCACAGATACGCAGTATTTT.

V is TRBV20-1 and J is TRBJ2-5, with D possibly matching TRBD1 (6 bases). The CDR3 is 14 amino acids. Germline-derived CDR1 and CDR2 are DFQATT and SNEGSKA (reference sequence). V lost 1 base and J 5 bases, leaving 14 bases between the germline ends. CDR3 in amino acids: CSARGTEARETQYF. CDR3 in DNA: TGCAGTGCTAGAGGGACAGAGGCCAGGGAGACCCAGTACTTC.

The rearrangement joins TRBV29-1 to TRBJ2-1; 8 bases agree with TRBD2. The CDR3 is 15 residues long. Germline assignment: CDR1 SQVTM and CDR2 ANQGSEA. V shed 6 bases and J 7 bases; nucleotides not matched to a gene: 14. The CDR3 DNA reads TGCAGCGTATCGCACCTAGCGGGCGGAGCAAATGAGCAGTTCTTC. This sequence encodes CSVSHLAGGANEQFF.

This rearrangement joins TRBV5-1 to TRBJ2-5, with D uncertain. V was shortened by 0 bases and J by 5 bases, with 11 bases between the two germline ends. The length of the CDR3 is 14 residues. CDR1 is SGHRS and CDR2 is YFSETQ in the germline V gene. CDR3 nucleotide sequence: TGCGCCAGCAGCTTGGTTTTTCTGGGGGAGACCCAGTACTTC. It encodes CASSLVFLGETQYF.

This CDR3 reads CASSTTADTWWYGQYF. CDR3 nucleotides: TGCGCCAGCAGCACCACTGCAGACACTTGGTGGTACGGGCAGTACTTC. V gene TRBV4-1 combines with J gene TRBJ2-4, with no clear D. Germline V CDR1 and CDR2: MGHRA, YSYEKL. V was cut by 5 bases and J by 13 bases, with 27 bases left in between. The CDR3 length is 16 residues.